Given below is one TCR beta chain in context. This entry comes from a study of shared T cell receptors in the human thymus. Sequenced by immunoSEQ multiplex PCR; TCRdb stores in-frame clones only, minus some. The table lists hundreds of thousands of clones, about 87% of them singletons. These sequences were also reported in another study, on human thymus T cells. Turning to that study: Seemingly biased V and J gene usage marked thymic and blood repertoires.

The sequence derives from a boy under two years old with a congenital heart defect. Sequencing was carried out using thymocytes.

The CDR3 is CASSLSWRSGNTIYF. CDR3 sequence (DNA): TGTGCCAGCAGCCTAAGCTGGAGATCCGGAAACACCATATATTTT. The rearrangement joins TRBV14 to TRBJ1-3; no reliable D call. The CDR3 runs to 15 residues. Between the trimmed V and J ends, which lost 4 bases and 4 bases, there was a span of 14 bases. Germline V gene data show CDR1 as SGHDN and CDR2 as FVKESK. Full variable domain (missing parts from reference TRBV14 and TRBJ1-3): EAGVTQFPSHSVIEKGQTVTLRCDPISGHDNLYWYRRVMGKEIKFLLHFVKESKQDESGMPNNRFLAERTGGTYSTLKVQPAELEDSGVYFCASSLSWRSGNTIYFGEGSWLTVV.